The 19 T cell receptor beta chains reported below all come from one sample, sequenced in a study of T cell repertoires in cytomegalovirus infection. MiXCR was run by TCRdb on the reads, yielding one entry per CDR3 protein. The sample lists 310,000 or so distinct CDR3 sequences; 20% to 30% were seen once. The source material was PBMCs. All receptors derive from a human donor in good health (CMV status not recorded). Some clones in this sample may be carry-over from other donors' samples.

This clonotype was found a few times. The chain carries TRBV11-2 and TRBJ2-7, with 10 bases lining up with TRBD1. The V segment lost 2 bases and the J segment 3 bases; nucleotides outside the gene matches: 4. The CDR3 sequence is 15 residues long. CDR1 SGHAT and CDR2 FQNNGV come from the germline V gene. The CDR3 DNA reads TGTGCCAGCAGCTTAACCGGGACAGGGGACTACGAGCAGTACTTC. Translation gives CASSLTGTGDYEQYF.

The chain recombines TRBV29-1 with TRBJ2-3; D is perhaps TRBD2 (7 bases). This CDR3 contains 14 residues. Germline V gene lookup returns CDR1 SQVTM and CDR2 ANQGSEA. Deletions cut 5 bases from V and 2 bases from J, with 14 bases between. CDR3 sequence reads: CSVLGGGITDTQYF. DNA for the CDR3: TGCAGCGTTTTAGGGGGGGGCATCACAGATACGCAGTATTTT.

In its sample, this clonotype was seen many times. The chain employs TRBV7-8 and TRBJ2-3; 9 bases fit TRBD1. Germline V lookup: CDR1 SGHVS, CDR2 FQNEAQ. V was pared by 5 bases and J by 4 bases, with 7 bases of the junction left unmatched. The CDR3 runs 15 residues. The DNA for the CDR3 is TGTGCCAGCAGCGAACAGGGGGCAAGCCCAGATACGCAGTATTTT. Translated, it gives CASSEQGASPDTQYF.

The rearrangement links TRBV5-4 to TRBJ2-1, with 12 bases identical to TRBD2. The ends lost 4 bases at V and 10 bases at J; junction bases unmatched: 12. The CDR3 contains 16 residues. Germline V gene sequence: CDR1 SGHNT, CDR2 YYREEE (reference sequence). The CDR3 DNA is TGTGCCAGCAGCGGATCACTCGGACTAGCGGGACAAGAGCAGTTCTTC. Residues: CASSGSLGLAGQEQFF.

This clonotype occurred a few times. CDR3 bases: TGTGCCAGCAGCTTAGGGGAGAGGCGGGGGCGAGGGGAGACCCAGTACTTC. Translation gives CASSLGERRGRGETQYF. The chain joins TRBV7-2 to TRBJ2-5; perhaps TRBD2 as D (7 bases). The germline V gene encodes CDR1 SGHTA and CDR2 FQGNSA. This CDR3 region has 17 residues. The germline V and J ends were trimmed by 1 base and 5 bases, with 20 bases remaining between them.

This clonotype was recorded at least ten times. The chain couples TRBV7-8 to TRBJ1-4; D call uncertain. Germline CDR1 is SGHVS and CDR2 is FQNEAQ. CDR3 size: 15 residues. Trimming left V 5 bases short and J 0 bases short, with 10 bases between. The CDR3 nucleotides read TGTGCCAGCAGCGCGTCGGGGACAACTAATGAAAAACTGTTTTTT. Translating gives CASSASGTTNEKLFF.

This chain uses TRBV11-2 with TRBJ2-3; D tentatively reads TRBD1 or TRBD2 (5 bases each). The CDR3 is 16 amino acids. Germline-derived CDR1 and CDR2 are SGHAT and FQNNGV. Trimming took off 1 base at V and 4 bases at J, with 15 bases between the two ends. The CDR3 DNA is TGTGCCAGCAGCTTAGCTGGAGGAAAGGGGTCAGATACGCAGTATTTT. This encodes CASSLAGGKGSDTQYF.

In this sample, this clonotype turned up a few times. This chain links TRBV10-1 with TRBJ2-1; 10 nucleotides line up with TRBD2. The germline gives CDR1 WNHNN, CDR2 SYGVQD (reference sequence). The CDR3 extends over 15 amino acids. The V and J ends lost 4 bases and 6 bases, in that order; junction bases with no gene match: 6. The CDR3 DNA reads TGCGCCAGCAGTGTGTCTCTAGCGGGAGTCAATGAGCAGTTCTTC. This encodes CASSVSLAGVNEQFF.

This clonotype was picked up a small number of times. The chain carries TRBV11-2 and TRBJ2-2; D gene uncertain. In germline, CDR1 is SGHAT, CDR2 FQNNGV. The CDR3 is 15 amino acids. V was pared by 5 bases and J by 2 bases, with 12 bases between. This CDR3 reads CASSPTRTNTGELFF. The CDR3 nucleotides are TGTGCCAGCAGCCCAACGAGGACCAACACCGGGGAGCTGTTTTTT.

The chain recombines TRBV14 with TRBJ2-2; no clear D. The CDR3 runs 13 residues. Per germline, CDR1 SGHDN and CDR2 FVKESK. Trimming took off 4 bases at V and 4 bases at J, with 7 bases between the two ends. The CDR3 DNA reads as TGTGCCAGCAGCCTTCGTTTCACCGGGGAGCTGTTTTTT. It codes for CASSLRFTGELFF.

This clonotype has a handful of counts. The chain joins TRBV6-2 or TRBV6-3 to TRBJ2-7, with 10 bases matching TRBD1. The V and J ends lost 7 bases and 2 bases, in that order; junction bases with no gene match: 8. The CDR3 has 15 amino acids. CDR1 and CDR2 (germline): MNHEY, SVGEGT. CDR3 residues: CASISRDRGTYEQYF. CDR3 bases: TGTGCCAGCATATCAAGGGACAGGGGCACCTACGAGCAGTACTTC.

This clonotype has at least ten counts. The rearrangement links TRBV7-2 to TRBJ1-6; no firm D call. CDR1 and CDR2 (germline): SGHTA, FQGNSA. The CDR3 extends over 14 amino acids. V was shortened by 1 base and J by 6 bases, with 7 bases between the two germline ends. The CDR3 loop is CASSLGIRNSPLHF. CDR3 sequence (DNA): TGTGCCAGCAGCTTAGGAATCCGTAATTCACCCCTCCACTTT.

This chain links TRBV15 with TRBJ2-7, with TRBD1 identical over 7 bases. The CDR3 covers 12 residues. J was trimmed by 7 bases and V by 1 base; bases with no gene match: 1. Germline V gene lookup returns CDR1 LNHNV and CDR2 YYDKDF (reference sequence). The chain's CDR3 is CATSRVDREQYF. As DNA, the CDR3 is TGTGCCACCAGCAGAGTGGACAGGGAGCAGTACTTC.

The chain is built from TRBV28 and TRBJ2-7; no definite D call. The germline gives CDR1 MDHEN, CDR2 SYDVKM. The CDR3 consists of 13 residues. With 2 bases removed from V and 4 bases from J, the gap between germline ends came to 9 bases. The CDR3 sequence is CASSLSLPYEQYF. DNA for the CDR3: TGTGCCAGCAGTTTAAGTTTACCGTACGAGCAGTACTTC.

The genes are TRBV5-4 and TRBJ2-3; 10 bases are shared with TRBD2. Looked up from germline, CDR1 is SGHNT and CDR2 is YYREEE (reference sequence). V shed 3 bases, J shed 4 bases, and the junction held 8 bases outside the gene matches. The CDR3 extends over 16 amino acids. CDR3 loop: CASSSRTSGISDTQYF. The CDR3 DNA is TGTGCCAGCAGCTCCAGGACTAGCGGAATATCAGATACGCAGTATTTT.

The CDR3 DNA sequence: TGTGCCAGCAGTCCGGGACGGATAGAGGGGAAACTGTTTTTT. It encodes CASSPGRIEGKLFF. V and J are TRBV27 and TRBJ1-4; a possible D gene is TRBD1 (5 bases). The germline V gene has CDR1 MNHEY and CDR2 SMNVEV (reference sequence). The CDR3 has 14 amino acids. V was trimmed by 5 bases and J by 11 bases, leaving 18 bases between them.

The chain recombines TRBV12-3 or TRBV12-4 with TRBJ1-2; a weak D match, TRBD1 (6 bases). The CDR3 length is 13 residues. Trimming shortened V by 3 bases and J by 8 bases, and 13 bases separated the two germline ends. The DNA of the CDR3 is TGTGCCAGCAGTTTCGCGCTTGACAGGGGCTACACCTTC. This encodes CASSFALDRGYTF.

This clonotype was counted at least ten times. The rearrangement uses TRBV7-2 and TRBJ2-4, with D perhaps given as TRBD1 or TRBD2 (7 bases each). V shed 3 bases and J shed 7 bases, with 19 bases lying between them. Per the germline V gene, CDR1 is SGHTA and CDR2 is FQGNSA. This CDR3 contains 16 residues. CDR3 bases: TGTGCCAGCAGCTTGACGGGACAGAGACTAGCTAACATTCAGTACTTC. This codes for CASSLTGQRLANIQYF.

The table lists this clonotype with a few counts. This chain uses TRBV19 with TRBJ1-2; TRBD1 agrees at 7 bases. Per the germline V gene, CDR1 is LNHDA and CDR2 is SQIVND (reference sequence). Trimming cost V 7 bases and J 8 bases; bases outside gene matches: 7. CDR3 length: 12 residues. The CDR3 coding sequence is TGTGCCAGTACCCACAGGGGTGGGGGCTACACCTTC. It specifies CASTHRGGGYTF.